A selection of T cell receptor beta chains follows, all from one sample in a study of blood T cell repertoires in COVID-19. Using immunoSEQ multiplex PCR, the repertoire was profiled, and TCRdb retains in-frame clones only, with some absent. This sample has 270,000 or so clones, with approximately 85% found just once. The sequencing sample was made of PBMCs or T cells enriched from blood (not recorded which). The source is a woman aged 45-59 years who had been exposed to COVID-19. Each CDR3 is given with its conserved first and last residue. Each record gives: J gene, clone size, V gene, D gene, CDR3 protein, CDR3 DNA. D genes are given only for firm matches. Not all rows give a size; the values are once, few, many and, for expanded clones, a class.

J gene: TRBJ1-5; clone size: NA; V gene: TRBV27; D gene: NA; CDR3 protein: CASSSTGVFGNQPQHF; CDR3 DNA: TGTGCCAGCAGTTCCACGGGGGTATTCGGCAATCAGCCCCAGCATTTT
J gene: TRBJ1-1; clone size: NA; V gene: TRBV2; D gene: TRBD1; CDR3 protein: CASSGQGARTEAFF; CDR3 DNA: TGTGCCAGCAGTGGACAGGGGGCGAGGACTGAAGCTTTCTTT
J gene: TRBJ1-1; clone size: NA; V gene: TRBV7-2; D gene: NA; CDR3 protein: CASSLAGGVTEAFF; CDR3 DNA: TGTGCCAGCAGCTTAGCGGGGGGAGTTACTGAAGCTTTCTTT
J gene: TRBJ2-2; clone size: NA; V gene: TRBV18; D gene: NA; CDR3 protein: CASSPPSGELFF; CDR3 DNA: TGTGCCAGCTCTCCCCCCTCCGGGGAGCTGTTTTTT
J gene: TRBJ2-7; clone size: NA; V gene: TRBV7-9; D gene: TRBD2; CDR3 protein: CASSLAGGDYEQYF; CDR3 DNA: TGTGCCAGCTCCCTAGCGGGGGGCGACTACGAGCAGTACTTC
J gene: TRBJ1-4; clone size: once; V gene: TRBV5-1; D gene: NA; CDR3 protein: CASSLTGGLRTNEKLFF; CDR3 DNA: TGCGCCAGCAGCCTGACGGGGGGTTTGAGAACTAATGAAAAACTGTTTTTT
J gene: TRBJ1-1; clone size: NA; V gene: TRBV5-1; D gene: TRBD1; CDR3 protein: CASSWQQGRDTEAFF; CDR3 DNA: TGCGCCAGCAGCTGGCAACAGGGGCGGGACACTGAAGCTTTCTTT
J gene: TRBJ1-1; clone size: NA; V gene: TRBV6-2/TRBV6-3; D gene: TRBD1; CDR3 protein: CASSYFSGGVAEAFF; CDR3 DNA: TGTGCCAGCAGTTACTTCTCAGGGGGTGTTGCTGAAGCTTTCTTT
J gene: TRBJ2-2; clone size: few; V gene: TRBV11-3; D gene: TRBD1; CDR3 protein: CASSGTAPNTGELFF; CDR3 DNA: TGTGCCAGCAGCGGGACAGCTCCGAACACCGGGGAGCTGTTTTTT
J gene: TRBJ1-1; clone size: once; V gene: TRBV18; D gene: NA; CDR3 protein: CASSHSTDQLEAFF; CDR3 DNA: TGTGCCAGCTCACACTCGACAGACCAACTTGAAGCTTTCTTT
J gene: TRBJ1-3; clone size: NA; V gene: TRBV18; D gene: TRBD1; CDR3 protein: CASSPPGQGKIAGNTIYF; CDR3 DNA: TGTGCCAGCTCACCGCCGGGACAGGGGAAAATAGCGGGAAACACCATATATTTT
J gene: TRBJ1-4; clone size: NA; V gene: TRBV10-2; D gene: NA; CDR3 protein: CASSASAIEKLFF; CDR3 DNA: TGCGCCAGCAGTGCGTCGGCCATTGAAAAACTGTTTTTT
J gene: TRBJ1-5; clone size: NA; V gene: TRBV19; D gene: NA; CDR3 protein: CASSRQENNQPQHF; CDR3 DNA: TGTGCCAGTAGTCGACAGGAGAACAATCAGCCCCAGCATTTT
J gene: TRBJ1-6; clone size: NA; V gene: TRBV5-1; D gene: NA; CDR3 protein: CASSLSGGASNSPLHF; CDR3 DNA: TGCGCCAGCAGCTTGAGCGGGGGCGCCTCGAATTCACCCCTCCACTTT
J gene: TRBJ2-5; clone size: NA; V gene: TRBV11-1; D gene: TRBD1; CDR3 protein: CASSKYSGQQETQYF; CDR3 DNA: TGTGCCAGCAGCAAATACTCGGGACAGCAAGAGACCCAGTACTTC
J gene: TRBJ1-2; clone size: once; V gene: TRBV19; D gene: NA; CDR3 protein: CASSIGSAVTYGYTF; CDR3 DNA: TGTGCCAGTAGTATAGGCAGCGCCGTTACCTATGGCTACACCTTC
J gene: TRBJ1-3; clone size: NA; V gene: TRBV19; D gene: NA; CDR3 protein: CASTDQRVLRNTIYF; CDR3 DNA: TGTGCCAGTACCGATCAACGGGTGTTGAGAAACACCATATATTTT
J gene: TRBJ1-2; clone size: NA; V gene: TRBV10-1; D gene: NA; CDR3 protein: CASSSDRNHGYTF; CDR3 DNA: TGCGCCAGCAGTAGCGACCGGAATCATGGCTACACCTTC
J gene: TRBJ1-2; clone size: NA; V gene: TRBV7-2; D gene: NA; CDR3 protein: CASSLDTAYGYTF; CDR3 DNA: TGTGCCAGCAGCTTAGATACAGCCTATGGCTACACCTTC
J gene: TRBJ2-3; clone size: NA; V gene: TRBV19; D gene: TRBD2; CDR3 protein: CASSGAGGRTDTQYF; CDR3 DNA: TGTGCCAGTAGTGGAGCGGGGGGGCGCACAGATACGCAGTATTTT
J gene: TRBJ1-5; clone size: NA; V gene: TRBV19; D gene: TRBD1; CDR3 protein: CASRQGDQPQHF; CDR3 DNA: TGTGCCAGTAGACAGGGGGATCAGCCCCAGCATTTT
J gene: TRBJ2-7; clone size: NA; V gene: TRBV10-2; D gene: TRBD1; CDR3 protein: CASSVGQAYEQYF; CDR3 DNA: TGCGCCAGCAGTGTAGGACAGGCCTACGAGCAGTACTTC
J gene: TRBJ1-6; clone size: NA; V gene: TRBV28; D gene: NA; CDR3 protein: CASSLPNSPLHF; CDR3 DNA: TGTGCCAGCAGTCTCCCCAATTCACCCCTCCACTTT
J gene: TRBJ2-3; clone size: NA; V gene: TRBV7-2; D gene: TRBD2; CDR3 protein: CASSLAGGRVDTQYF; CDR3 DNA: TGTGCCAGCAGCTTAGCGGGGGGGAGGGTAGATACGCAGTATTTT
J gene: TRBJ1-2; clone size: NA; V gene: TRBV29-1; D gene: TRBD1; CDR3 protein: CSAADRLYGYTF; CDR3 DNA: TGCAGCGCCGCGGACAGGCTCTATGGCTACACCTTC
J gene: TRBJ2-3; clone size: few; V gene: TRBV5-4; D gene: TRBD2; CDR3 protein: CASSFGSGGADTQYF; CDR3 DNA: TGTGCCAGCAGCTTTGGTTCGGGGGGGGCAGATACGCAGTATTTT
J gene: TRBJ1-5; clone size: NA; V gene: TRBV30; D gene: NA; CDR3 protein: CAWSVGGGGKQPQHF; CDR3 DNA: TGTGCCTGGAGTGTAGGAGGGGGGGGAAAACAGCCCCAGCATTTT
J gene: TRBJ2-3; clone size: NA; V gene: TRBV10-1; D gene: TRBD2; CDR3 protein: CATSGRGTADTQYF; CDR3 DNA: TGCGCCACCTCTGGGCGGGGGACGGCAGATACGCAGTATTTT
J gene: TRBJ1-1; clone size: NA; V gene: TRBV30; D gene: NA; CDR3 protein: CAWTPAGNTEAFF; CDR3 DNA: TGTGCCTGGACCCCCGCAGGGAACACTGAAGCTTTCTTT
J gene: TRBJ2-7; clone size: once; V gene: TRBV16; D gene: TRBD1; CDR3 protein: CASSQATGAAFGEQYF; CDR3 DNA: TGTGCCAGCAGCCAAGCAACAGGGGCCGCCTTTGGCGAGCAGTACTTC
J gene: TRBJ1-1; clone size: once; V gene: TRBV3-1/TRBV3-2; D gene: NA; CDR3 protein: CASSQAIGGAWSTEAFF; CDR3 DNA: TGTGCCAGCAGCCAAGCTATAGGAGGGGCTTGGAGCACTGAAGCTTTCTTT
J gene: TRBJ2-2; clone size: NA; V gene: TRBV24-1; D gene: TRBD1; CDR3 protein: CATSDPGTGNTGELFF; CDR3 DNA: TGTGCCACCAGTGACCCCGGGACAGGAAACACCGGGGAGCTGTTTTTT
J gene: TRBJ1-2; clone size: NA; V gene: TRBV10-3; D gene: NA; CDR3 protein: CAISAVYFGYTF; CDR3 DNA: TGTGCCATCAGTGCCGTGTATTTCGGCTACACCTTC
J gene: TRBJ1-1; clone size: NA; V gene: TRBV5-6; D gene: TRBD1; CDR3 protein: CASSLGQGKAFF; CDR3 DNA: TGTGCCAGCAGCTTGGGACAGGGCAAAGCTTTCTTT
J gene: TRBJ2-7; clone size: NA; V gene: TRBV11-2; D gene: TRBD1; CDR3 protein: CASSHPGQGTNEQYF; CDR3 DNA: TGTGCCAGCAGCCATCCGGGACAGGGTACCAACGAGCAGTACTTC
J gene: TRBJ1-1; clone size: once; V gene: TRBV6-6; D gene: NA; CDR3 protein: CASSPFLLTEAFF; CDR3 DNA: TGTGCCAGCAGTCCCTTTTTACTCACTGAAGCTTTCTTT
J gene: TRBJ2-6; clone size: NA; V gene: TRBV7-9; D gene: TRBD1; CDR3 protein: CASSMGTGLHPGANVLTF; CDR3 DNA: TGTGCCAGCAGCATGGGGACAGGCCTCCACCCTGGGGCCAACGTCCTGACTTTC
J gene: TRBJ1-1; clone size: NA; V gene: TRBV10-3; D gene: NA; CDR3 protein: CAISDLGGAFF; CDR3 DNA: TGTGCCATCAGTGACCTAGGTGGGGCTTTCTTT
J gene: TRBJ1-2; clone size: NA; V gene: TRBV5-5; D gene: NA; CDR3 protein: CASSQQQSGYGYTF; CDR3 DNA: TGTGCCAGCAGCCAACAGCAATCTGGATATGGCTACACCTTC
J gene: TRBJ1-2; clone size: NA; V gene: TRBV6-5; D gene: TRBD1; CDR3 protein: CASSYYPTGPNYGYTF; CDR3 DNA: TGTGCCAGCAGTTACTACCCGACAGGGCCCAACTATGGCTACACCTTC
J gene: TRBJ1-2; clone size: NA; V gene: TRBV5-1; D gene: TRBD1; CDR3 protein: CASSLKAGQSGYTF; CDR3 DNA: TGCGCCAGCAGCTTGAAGGCGGGACAGTCTGGCTACACCTTC
J gene: TRBJ1-5; clone size: NA; V gene: TRBV5-1; D gene: NA; CDR3 protein: CARGAQGPQPQHF; CDR3 DNA: TGCGCCAGGGGCGCACAGGGCCCTCAGCCCCAGCATTTT
J gene: TRBJ1-1; clone size: NA; V gene: TRBV4-1; D gene: TRBD1; CDR3 protein: CASSGDRQYTEAFF; CDR3 DNA: TGCGCCAGCAGCGGGGACAGACAATACACTGAAGCTTTCTTT
J gene: TRBJ1-1; clone size: few; V gene: TRBV5-1; D gene: NA; CDR3 protein: CASSLDGGGIEAFF; CDR3 DNA: TGCGCCAGCAGCTTGGATGGGGGAGGGATAGAAGCTTTCTTT
J gene: TRBJ1-4; clone size: NA; V gene: TRBV21-1; D gene: NA; CDR3 protein: CASSSQGQEGNEKLFF; CDR3 DNA: TGTGCCAGCAGCTCGCAAGGACAGGAGGGTAATGAAAAACTGTTTTTT